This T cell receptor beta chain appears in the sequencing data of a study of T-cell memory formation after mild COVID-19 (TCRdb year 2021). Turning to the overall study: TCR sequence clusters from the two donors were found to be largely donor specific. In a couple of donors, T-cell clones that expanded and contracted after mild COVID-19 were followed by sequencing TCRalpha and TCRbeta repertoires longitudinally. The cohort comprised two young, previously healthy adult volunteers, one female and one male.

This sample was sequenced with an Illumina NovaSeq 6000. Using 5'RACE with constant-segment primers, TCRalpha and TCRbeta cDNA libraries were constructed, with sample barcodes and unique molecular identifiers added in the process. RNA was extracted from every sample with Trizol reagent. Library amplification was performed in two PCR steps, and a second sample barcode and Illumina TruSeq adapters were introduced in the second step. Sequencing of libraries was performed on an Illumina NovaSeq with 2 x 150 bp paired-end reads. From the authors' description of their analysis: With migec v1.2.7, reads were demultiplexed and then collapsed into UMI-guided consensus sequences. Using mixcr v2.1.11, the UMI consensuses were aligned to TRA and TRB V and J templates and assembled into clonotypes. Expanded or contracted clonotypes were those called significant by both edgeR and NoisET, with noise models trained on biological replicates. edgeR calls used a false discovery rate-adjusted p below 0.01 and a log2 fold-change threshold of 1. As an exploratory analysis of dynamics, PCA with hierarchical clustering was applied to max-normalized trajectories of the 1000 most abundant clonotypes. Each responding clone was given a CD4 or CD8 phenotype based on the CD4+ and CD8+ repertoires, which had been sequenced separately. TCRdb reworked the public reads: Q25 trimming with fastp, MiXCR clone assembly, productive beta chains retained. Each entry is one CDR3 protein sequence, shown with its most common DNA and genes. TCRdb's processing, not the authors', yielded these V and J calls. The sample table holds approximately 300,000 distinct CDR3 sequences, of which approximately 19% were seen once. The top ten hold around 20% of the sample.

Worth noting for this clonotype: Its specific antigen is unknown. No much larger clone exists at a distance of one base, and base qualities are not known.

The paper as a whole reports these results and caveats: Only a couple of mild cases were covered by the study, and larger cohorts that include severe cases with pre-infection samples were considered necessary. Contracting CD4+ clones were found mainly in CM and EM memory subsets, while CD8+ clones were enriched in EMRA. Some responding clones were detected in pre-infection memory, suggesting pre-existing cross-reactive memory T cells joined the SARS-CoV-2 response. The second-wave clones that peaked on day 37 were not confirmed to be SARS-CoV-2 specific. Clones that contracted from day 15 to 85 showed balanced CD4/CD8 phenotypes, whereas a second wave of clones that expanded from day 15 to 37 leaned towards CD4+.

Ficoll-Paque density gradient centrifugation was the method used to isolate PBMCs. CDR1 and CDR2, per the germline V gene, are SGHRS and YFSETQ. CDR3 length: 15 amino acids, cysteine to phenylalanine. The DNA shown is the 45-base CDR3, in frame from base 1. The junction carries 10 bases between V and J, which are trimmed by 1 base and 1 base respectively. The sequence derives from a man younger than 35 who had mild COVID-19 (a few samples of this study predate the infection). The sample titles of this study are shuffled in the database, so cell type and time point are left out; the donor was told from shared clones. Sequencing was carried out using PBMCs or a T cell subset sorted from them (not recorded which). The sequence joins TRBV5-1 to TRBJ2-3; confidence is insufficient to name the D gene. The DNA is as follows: TGCGCCAGCAGCTTGAGTTTGTTTGGCACAGATACGCAGTATTTT. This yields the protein CASSLSLFGTDTQYF.